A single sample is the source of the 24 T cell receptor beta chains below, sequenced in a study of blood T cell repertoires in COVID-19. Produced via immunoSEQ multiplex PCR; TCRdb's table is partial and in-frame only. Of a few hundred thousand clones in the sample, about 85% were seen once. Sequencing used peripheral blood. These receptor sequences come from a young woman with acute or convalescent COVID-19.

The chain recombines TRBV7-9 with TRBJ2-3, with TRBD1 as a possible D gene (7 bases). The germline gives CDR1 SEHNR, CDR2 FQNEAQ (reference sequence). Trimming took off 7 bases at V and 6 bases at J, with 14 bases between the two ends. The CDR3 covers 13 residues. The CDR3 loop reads CASIPGGRDTQYF. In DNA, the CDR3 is TGTGCCAGCATCCCAGGGGGGAGGGATACGCAGTATTTT. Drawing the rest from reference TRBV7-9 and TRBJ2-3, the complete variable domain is DTGVSQNPRHKITKRGQNVTFRCDPISEHNRLYWYRQTLGQGPEFLTYFQNEAQLEKSRLLSDRFSAERPKGSFSTLEIQRTEQGDSAMYLCASIPGGRDTQYFGPGTRLTVL.

The CDR3 DNA sequence: TGTGCCACCAGTGCCCCGCCCGCGGGAGTAACGGAAGATACGCAGTATTTT. This codes for CATSAPPAGVTEDTQYF. The J gene is TRBJ2-3, the V gene TRBV24-1; 7 nucleotides align to TRBD2. CDR3 length equals 17 residues. CDR1 and CDR2 from the germline V gene are KGHDR and SFDVKD. J gave up 5 bases and V 5 bases, and 15 bases lay outside the gene matches.

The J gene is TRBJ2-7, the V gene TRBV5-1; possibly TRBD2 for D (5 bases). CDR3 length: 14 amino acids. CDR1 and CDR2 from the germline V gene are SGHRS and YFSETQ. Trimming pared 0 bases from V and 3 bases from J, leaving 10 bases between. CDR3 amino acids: CASSLAGEHYEQYF. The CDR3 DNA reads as TGCGCCAGCAGCTTGGCCGGGGAGCACTACGAGCAGTACTTC. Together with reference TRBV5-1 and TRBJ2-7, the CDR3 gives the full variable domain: KAGVTQTPRYLIKTRGQQVTLSCSPISGHRSVSWYQQTPGQGLQFLFEYFSETQRNKGNFPGRFSGRQFSNSRSEMNVSTLELGDSALYLCASSLAGEHYEQYFGPGTRLTVT.

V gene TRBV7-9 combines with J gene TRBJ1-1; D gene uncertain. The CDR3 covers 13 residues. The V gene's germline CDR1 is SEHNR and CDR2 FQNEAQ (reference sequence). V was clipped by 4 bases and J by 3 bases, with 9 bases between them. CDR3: CASSYSGDTEAFF. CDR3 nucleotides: TGTGCCAGCAGCTATTCGGGAGACACTGAAGCTTTCTTT.

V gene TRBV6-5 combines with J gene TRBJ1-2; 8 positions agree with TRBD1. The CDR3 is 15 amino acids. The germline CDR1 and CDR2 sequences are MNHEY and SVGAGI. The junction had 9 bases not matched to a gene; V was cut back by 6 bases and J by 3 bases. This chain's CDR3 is CASRTRGTGDYGYTF. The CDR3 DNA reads TGTGCCAGCAGGACCCGCGGGACAGGTGACTATGGCTACACCTTC.

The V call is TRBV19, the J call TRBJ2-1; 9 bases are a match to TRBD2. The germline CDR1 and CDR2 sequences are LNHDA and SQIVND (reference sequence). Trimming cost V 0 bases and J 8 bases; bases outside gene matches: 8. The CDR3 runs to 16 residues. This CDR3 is CASSIEIGTSIDEQFF. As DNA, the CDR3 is TGTGCCAGTAGTATAGAAATAGGGACTAGCATAGATGAGCAGTTCTTC. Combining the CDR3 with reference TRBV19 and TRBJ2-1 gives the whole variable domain DGGITQSPKYLFRKEGQNVTLSCEQNLNHDAMYWYRQDPGQGLRLIYYSQIVNDFQKGDIAEGYSVSREKKESFPLTVTSAQKNPTAFYLCASSIEIGTSIDEQFFGPGTRLTVL.

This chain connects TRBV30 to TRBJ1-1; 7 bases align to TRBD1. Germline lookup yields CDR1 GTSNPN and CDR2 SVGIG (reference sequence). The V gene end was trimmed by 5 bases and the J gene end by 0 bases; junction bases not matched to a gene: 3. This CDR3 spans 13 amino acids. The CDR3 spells CAWATGMNTEAFF. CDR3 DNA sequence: TGTGCCTGGGCGACAGGGATGAACACTGAAGCTTTCTTT.

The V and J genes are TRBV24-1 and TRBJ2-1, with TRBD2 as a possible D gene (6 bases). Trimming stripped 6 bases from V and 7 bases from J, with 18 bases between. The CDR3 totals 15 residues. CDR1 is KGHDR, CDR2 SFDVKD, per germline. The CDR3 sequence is CATSKLFEGRNEQFF. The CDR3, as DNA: TGTGCCACCAGTAAGCTTTTCGAGGGGAGGAATGAGCAGTTCTTC.

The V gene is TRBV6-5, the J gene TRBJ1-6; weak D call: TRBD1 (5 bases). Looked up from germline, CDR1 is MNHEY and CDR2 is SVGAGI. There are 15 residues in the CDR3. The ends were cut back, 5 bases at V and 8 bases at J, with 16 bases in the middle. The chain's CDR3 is CASSTQWDSYSPLHF. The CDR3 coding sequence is TGTGCCAGCAGTACCCAATGGGACTCCTATTCACCCCTCCACTTT.

The DNA of the CDR3 is TGTGCCAGCAGCCAAGATAGGGGCGGGAGCGATGACTCCTACGAGCAGTACTTC. Its translation: CASSQDRGGSDDSYEQYF. The genes are TRBV4-2 and TRBJ2-7; 7 bases are shared with TRBD2. Losses at the gene ends were 0 bases for V and 0 bases for J; bases not matched to a gene: 11. The V gene's germline CDR1 is LGHNA and CDR2 YNFKEQ. CDR3 length: 18 residues.

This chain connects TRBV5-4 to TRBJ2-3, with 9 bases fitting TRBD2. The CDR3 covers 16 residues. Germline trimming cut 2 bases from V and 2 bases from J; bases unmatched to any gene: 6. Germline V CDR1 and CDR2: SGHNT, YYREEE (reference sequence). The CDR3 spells CASSLSAGGPTDTQYF. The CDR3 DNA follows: TGTGCCAGCAGCTTAAGTGCGGGGGGGCCCACAGATACGCAGTATTTT.

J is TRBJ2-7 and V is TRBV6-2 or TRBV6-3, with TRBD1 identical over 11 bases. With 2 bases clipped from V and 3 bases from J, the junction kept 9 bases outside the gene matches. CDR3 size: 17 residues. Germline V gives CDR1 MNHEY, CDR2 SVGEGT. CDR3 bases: TGTGCCAGCAGTTACCCCCCTACCGGGACAGGGGGCTACGAGCAGTACTTC. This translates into CASSYPPTGTGGYEQYF.

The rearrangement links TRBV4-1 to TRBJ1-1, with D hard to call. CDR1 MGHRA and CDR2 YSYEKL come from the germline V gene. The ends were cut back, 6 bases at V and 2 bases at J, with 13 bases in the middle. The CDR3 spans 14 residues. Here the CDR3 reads CASRSGNGNTEAFF. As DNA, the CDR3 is TGCGCCAGCAGGTCGGGGAATGGAAACACTGAAGCTTTCTTT.

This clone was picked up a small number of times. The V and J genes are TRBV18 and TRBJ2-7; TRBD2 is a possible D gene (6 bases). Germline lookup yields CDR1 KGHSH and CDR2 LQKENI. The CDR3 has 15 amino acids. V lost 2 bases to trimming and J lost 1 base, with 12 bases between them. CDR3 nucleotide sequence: TGTGCCAGCTCACCAGGTAGCGGCTGGTCCTACGAGCAGTACTTC. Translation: CASSPGSGWSYEQYF. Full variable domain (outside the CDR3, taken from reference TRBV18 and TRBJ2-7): NAGVMQNPRHLVRRRGQEARLRCSPMKGHSHVYWYRQLPEEGLKFMVYLQKENIIDESGMPKERFSAEFPKEGPSILRIQQVVRGDSAAYFCASSPGSGWSYEQYFGPGTRLTVT.

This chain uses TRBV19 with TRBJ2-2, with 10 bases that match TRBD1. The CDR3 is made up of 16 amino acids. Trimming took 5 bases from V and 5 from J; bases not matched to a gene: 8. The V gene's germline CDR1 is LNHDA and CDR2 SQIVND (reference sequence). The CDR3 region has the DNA TGTGCCAGTAGTCCGCGGGACAGGGGAAGGACCGGGGAGCTGTTTTTT. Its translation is CASSPRDRGRTGELFF.

CDR3 DNA: TGCGCCAGCAGCCAACCCGACAGCTTTCAACGGACCGGGGAGCTGTTTTTT. This sequence encodes CASSQPDSFQRTGELFF. The genes are TRBV4-1 and TRBJ2-2, with D possibly matching TRBD1 (5 bases). This CDR3 has 17 amino acids. V dropped 2 bases and J dropped 5 bases, with 18 bases sitting between them. Germline-derived CDR1 and CDR2 are MGHRA and YSYEKL.

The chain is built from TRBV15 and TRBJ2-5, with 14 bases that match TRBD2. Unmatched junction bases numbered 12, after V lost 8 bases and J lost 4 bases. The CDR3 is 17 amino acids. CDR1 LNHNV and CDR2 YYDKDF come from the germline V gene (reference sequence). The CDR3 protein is CATAGLAGVGARETQYF. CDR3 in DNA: TGTGCCACCGCGGGACTAGCGGGAGTAGGGGCCCGAGAGACCCAGTACTTC.

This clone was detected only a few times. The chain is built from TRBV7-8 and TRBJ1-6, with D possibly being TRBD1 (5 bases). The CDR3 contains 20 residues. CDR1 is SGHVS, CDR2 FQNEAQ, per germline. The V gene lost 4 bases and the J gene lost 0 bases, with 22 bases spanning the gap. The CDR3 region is CASSSSDTKSWSSYNSPLHF. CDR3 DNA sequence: TGTGCCAGCAGCTCGTCGGACACTAAAAGCTGGAGCTCCTATAATTCACCCCTCCACTTT.

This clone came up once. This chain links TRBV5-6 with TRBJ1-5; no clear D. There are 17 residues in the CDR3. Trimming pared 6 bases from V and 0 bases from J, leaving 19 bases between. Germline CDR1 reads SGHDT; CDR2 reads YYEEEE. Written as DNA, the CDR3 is TGTGCCAGCACGGTGGCGTGGAGGCCTTATAGCAATCAGCCCCAGCATTTT. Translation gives CASTVAWRPYSNQPQHF.

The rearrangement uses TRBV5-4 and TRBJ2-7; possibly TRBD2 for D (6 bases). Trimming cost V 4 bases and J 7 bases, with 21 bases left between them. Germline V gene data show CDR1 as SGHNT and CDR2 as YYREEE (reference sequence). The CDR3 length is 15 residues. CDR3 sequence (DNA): TGTGCCAGCAGCAAGTCCCCGGAGGGCTCGAGAGAGCAGTACTTC. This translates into CASSKSPEGSREQYF.

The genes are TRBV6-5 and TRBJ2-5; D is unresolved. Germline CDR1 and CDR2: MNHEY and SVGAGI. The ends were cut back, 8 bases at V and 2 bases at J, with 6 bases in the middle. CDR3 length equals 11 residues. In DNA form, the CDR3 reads TGTGCCAGCGCGGTGCAAGAGACCCAGTACTTC. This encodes CASAVQETQYF.

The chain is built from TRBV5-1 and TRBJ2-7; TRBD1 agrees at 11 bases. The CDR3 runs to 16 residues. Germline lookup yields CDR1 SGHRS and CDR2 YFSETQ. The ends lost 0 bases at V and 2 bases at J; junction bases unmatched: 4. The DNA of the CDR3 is TGCGCCAGCAGCTTGGTTAGGGACAGGGGGGCCTACGAGCAGTACTTC. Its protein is CASSLVRDRGAYEQYF.

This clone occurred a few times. The CDR3 DNA reads TGTGCCAGCAGCGCAGGGACAGCTGTTACCTACGAGCAGTACTTC. Translation gives CASSAGTAVTYEQYF. The rearrangement uses TRBV9 and TRBJ2-7; 7 bases fit TRBD1. V trimming: 3 bases; J trimming: 2 bases; junction bases outside the gene matches: 8. Germline V CDR1 and CDR2: SGDLS, YYNGEE. The CDR3 totals 15 residues.

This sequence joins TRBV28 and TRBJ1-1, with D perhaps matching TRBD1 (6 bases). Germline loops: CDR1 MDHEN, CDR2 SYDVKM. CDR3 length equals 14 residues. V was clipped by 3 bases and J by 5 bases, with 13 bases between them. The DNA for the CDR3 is TGTGCCAGCAGTTTGGCGGGGGCAGGGACTGAAGCTTTCTTT. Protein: CASSLAGAGTEAFF.